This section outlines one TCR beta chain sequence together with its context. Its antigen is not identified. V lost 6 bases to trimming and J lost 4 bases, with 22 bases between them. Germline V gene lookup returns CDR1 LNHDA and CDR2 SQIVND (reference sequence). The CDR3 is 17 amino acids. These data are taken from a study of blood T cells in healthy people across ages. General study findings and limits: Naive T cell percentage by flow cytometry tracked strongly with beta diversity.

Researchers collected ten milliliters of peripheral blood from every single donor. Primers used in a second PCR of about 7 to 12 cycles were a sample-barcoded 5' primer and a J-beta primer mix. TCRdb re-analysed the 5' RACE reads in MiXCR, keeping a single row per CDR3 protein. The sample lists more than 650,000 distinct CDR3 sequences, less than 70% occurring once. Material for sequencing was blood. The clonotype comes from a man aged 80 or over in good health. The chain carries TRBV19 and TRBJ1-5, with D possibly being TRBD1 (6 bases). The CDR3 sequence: CASRLSTSQGRNQPQHF. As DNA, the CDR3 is TGTGCCAGTAGACTCTCTACGTCACAGGGAAGGAATCAGCCCCAGCATTTT.